A selection of T cell receptor beta chains follows, all from one sample in a study of cytomegalovirus exposure and HLA in healthy donors. This table comes from immunoSEQ multiplex PCR, and its TCRdb copy is limited to in-frame clones, with some not included. The profile shows roughly 100,000 clones, 69% of them singletons. Sequenced: PBMCs. The receptors derive from a man aged 30 to 45 in good health and CMV-seronegative. CDR3s include the opening cysteine and the closing phenylalanine or tryptophan. The D gene is left open where the match is weak. Part of the rows lack a size; the others show once, few, many or a class for expanded clones.

D gene	J gene	clone size	CDR3 length	V gene	CDR3 protein	CDR3 DNA
-	TRBJ2-2	-	14	TRBV30	CAWSLTGSIGELFF	TGTGCCTGGAGTCTTACCGGGAGCATCGGGGAGCTGTTTTTT
-	TRBJ1-2	-	11	TRBV20-1	CSARGTVGYTF	TGCAGTGCTAGAGGGACAGTCGGCTACACCTTC
TRBD2	TRBJ2-5	once	16	TRBV12-5	CASGSGGGVKQETQYF	TGTGCTAGTGGTTCGGGAGGGGGAGTTAAACAAGAGACCCAGTACTTC
-	TRBJ1-5	-	11	TRBV5-8	CASSPHQPQHF	TGTGCCAGCAGCCCTCATCAGCCCCAGCATTTT
TRBD2	TRBJ2-3	few	16	TRBV9	CASSIGTSGSTDTQYF	TGTGCCAGCAGCATTGGGACTAGCGGGAGCACAGATACGCAGTATTTT
TRBD1	TRBJ1-4	-	14	TRBV18	CASSPGTANEKLFF	TGTGCCAGCTCGCCCGGGACAGCTAATGAAAAACTGTTTTTT
-	TRBJ1-1	-	12	TRBV2	CASSEQGRSAFF	TGTGCCAGCAGTGAGCAGGGTCGGTCAGCTTTCTTT
-	TRBJ2-7	-	13	TRBV13	CASSATGTYEQYF	TGTGCCAGCAGCGCGACAGGCACCTACGAGCAGTACTTC
TRBD1	TRBJ2-3	-	15	TRBV14	CASSQVGTGGHTQYF	TGTGCCAGCAGCCAAGTGGGGACAGGGGGACATACGCAGTATTTT
TRBD2	TRBJ2-1	-	15	TRBV5-8	CASSSGLAGYNEQFF	TGTGCCAGCAGCTCAGGACTAGCGGGATACAATGAGCAGTTCTTC
TRBD2	TRBJ2-3	few	15	TRBV6-4	CASSDVVAGPDTQYF	TGTGCCAGCAGTGACGTGGTAGCGGGACCAGATACGCAGTATTTT
TRBD1	TRBJ2-7	-	16	TRBV5-6	CASSRDPGTALYEQYF	TGTGCCAGCAGCCGCGACCCCGGGACAGCTCTTTACGAGCAGTACTTC
TRBD1	TRBJ2-7	-	15	TRBV7-2	CASSPFRDRGFEQYF	TGTGCCAGCAGCCCTTTCCGGGACAGGGGCTTCGAGCAGTACTTC
-	TRBJ2-1	-	15	TRBV7-9	CASSLAASSYNEQFF	TGTGCCAGCAGCTTGGCGGCCAGCTCCTACAATGAGCAGTTCTTC
-	TRBJ2-1	-	14	TRBV21-1	CASGRGRWVDEQFF	TGTGCCAGCGGCAGGGGGAGGTGGGTGGATGAGCAGTTCTTC
-	TRBJ2-3	-	16	TRBV7-2	CASSLALGLGADTQYF	TGTGCCAGCAGCTTAGCGCTGGGACTGGGGGCAGATACGCAGTATTTT
TRBD1	TRBJ1-2	-	13	TRBV9	CASSSGQPYGYTF	TGTGCCAGCAGCTCGGGACAGCCATATGGCTACACCTTC
-	TRBJ2-5	-	14	TRBV5-4	CASTGNSMGETQYF	TGTGCCAGCACCGGGAACAGCATGGGGGAGACCCAGTACTTC
TRBD2	TRBJ2-7	-	15	TRBV2	CASSEIAGVWYEQYF	TGTGCCAGCAGTGAAATAGCGGGAGTTTGGTACGAGCAGTACTTC
TRBD2	TRBJ2-3	-	17	TRBV27	CASSLPPGGISTDTQYF	TGTGCCAGCAGTTTACCCCCGGGAGGAATTAGCACAGATACGCAGTATTTT
TRBD1	TRBJ2-7	-	17	TRBV28	CASSFFIQDRGRNEQYF	TGTGCCAGCAGCTTCTTTATCCAGGACAGGGGGCGAAACGAGCAGTACTTC
TRBD1	TRBJ1-1	-	13	TRBV30	CAWSPTGITEAFF	TGTGCCTGGAGCCCGACAGGGATCACTGAAGCTTTCTTT